This T cell receptor (beta chain) was captured by sequencing in a study of technical replicates of blood from a few donors. The CDR3 runs 14 residues. CDR1 is SGHTA, CDR2 FQGNSA, per germline. V was cut by 2 bases and J by 5 bases, with 10 bases left in between. Some clones are missing from TCRdb's copy, which holds only in-frame ones; the method was immunoSEQ multiplex PCR. The sample includes more than 45,000 clones, 91% of them seen just once. The J gene is TRBJ1-5, the V gene TRBV7-2; D may be TRBD1 (6 bases). The receptor comes from a human donor in good health. Some clones in this sample may be carry-over from other donors' samples. The sequenced sample was PBMCs. CDR3 nucleotide sequence: TGTGCCAGCAGCTTACTCTCAGGGGATCAGCCCCAGCATTTT. The encoded protein is CASSLLSGDQPQHF.